Below, 17 T cell receptor beta chains from the same sample are listed, as sequenced in a study of blood T cells in healthy people across ages. With a J-beta primer mix and a sample-barcoded 5' primer, a second PCR ran about 7 to 12 cycles. TCRdb re-called the 5' RACE reads through MiXCR, storing one row per CDR3 protein. The sample has 600,000 to 800,000 distinct CDR3 sequences, 45% to 60% seen once; the top ten hold roughly 12%. Sequenced: blood. The source of these receptors is a woman of 80 years or more in good health.

The table lists this clonotype with a few counts. The rearrangement links TRBV12-3 or TRBV12-4 to TRBJ1-5; D is possibly TRBD1 (5 bases). V was pared by 6 bases and J by 9 bases, with 21 bases between. The CDR3 extends over 15 amino acids. CDR3 in DNA: TGTGCCAGCAGGCCGGCTGGGACCCGCTTTGGGCCCCAGCATTTT. The encoded protein is CASRPAGTRFGPQHF.

The V and J genes are TRBV12-3 or TRBV12-4 and TRBJ2-3; perhaps TRBD2 as D (6 bases). Trimming removed 5 bases from V and 4 bases from J, with 10 bases in between. The CDR3 is made up of 13 amino acids. CDR3 DNA: TGTGCCAGCAGTAGAGGGACTCCAGATACGCAGTATTTT. It specifies CASSRGTPDTQYF.

The chain carries TRBV2 and TRBJ1-5; D gene ambiguous. Trimming took off 6 bases at V and 2 bases at J, with 17 bases between the two ends. Germline V gene data show CDR1 as SNHLY and CDR2 as FYNNEI. The CDR3 is made up of 16 amino acids. This CDR3 is CASREGLSRGNQPQHF. The CDR3 nucleotides are TGTGCCAGCAGGGAGGGTCTGTCAAGGGGCAATCAGCCCCAGCATTTT.

The chain has TRBV2 and TRBJ1-5; no definite D call. This CDR3 region has 17 residues. Germline V gene data show CDR1 as SNHLY and CDR2 as FYNNEI. Trimming cost V 2 bases and J 3 bases, with 17 bases left between them. The CDR3: CASSESLPRLHNQPQHF. DNA of the CDR3: TGTGCCAGCAGTGAATCCCTCCCCAGGTTGCACAATCAGCCCCAGCATTTT.

The chain joins TRBV20-1 to TRBJ2-4, with D hard to call. With the DNA end fitting TRBJ2-7 better, the J assignment may be wrong. Germline V gene lookup returns CDR1 DFQATT and CDR2 SNEGSKA (reference sequence). CDR3 length equals 13 residues. The CDR3 nucleotides are TGCAGTGCTAGAGGAGCGTCTGAGGACGAGCAGTACTTC. Translation gives CSARGASEDEQYF.

For the CDR3, the DNA is TGTGCCAGCAGCTTAGATGCAGGGGTGTCAGATACGCAGTATTTT. It translates to CASSLDAGVSDTQYF. V is TRBV7-2 and J is TRBJ2-3; the D gene is possibly TRBD1 (6 bases). Germline values: CDR1 SGHTA, CDR2 FQGNSA. Trimming cost V 1 base and J 4 bases, with 12 bases left between them. CDR3 length: 15 residues.

As for this clonotype: With a much larger clone just one base away, this may be a read error. This chain connects TRBV5-1 to TRBJ1-2; D is perhaps TRBD1 (6 bases). This CDR3 has 19 residues. Per germline, CDR1 SGHRS and CDR2 YFSETQ. This chain's CDR3 is CASSLGGRTETLANYGHTF. The CDR3 DNA follows: TGCGCCAGCAGCTTGGGTGGCCGGACAGAGACTTTAGCTAACTATGGCCACACCTTC.

The J gene is TRBJ1-1, the V gene TRBV2, with D possibly TRBD1 on 6 matching bases. CDR1 is SNHLY and CDR2 is FYNNEI in the germline V gene. V lost 4 bases to trimming and J lost 4 bases, with 13 bases between them. The CDR3 has 14 residues. Here the CDR3 DNA reads TGTGCCAGCAGTGGAACGGGGGCCGGCACTGAAGCTTTCTTT. It codes for CASSGTGAGTEAFF.

As regards this clonotype: Being one base from a much bigger clone, this may be a read error. V gene TRBV6-6 combines with J gene TRBJ2-7; weak D call: TRBD1 (5 bases). This CDR3 region has 15 residues. Germline CDR1 is MNHNY and CDR2 is SVGAGI (reference sequence). Here the CDR3 reads CASGYRQGTYNEQYF. DNA of the CDR3: TGTGCCAGCGGTTACAGGCAGGGAACCTACAATGAGCAGTACTTC.

Regarding this clonotype: Being one base from a much bigger clone, this may be a read error. The CDR3 protein is CTSSLLERSTDTQYF. CDR3 nucleotide sequence: TGTACCAGCAGCTTATTGGAGCGGAGCACAGATACGCAGTATTTT. This rearrangement joins TRBV7-2 to TRBJ2-3; tentative D call: TRBD2 (5 bases). The V gene lost 2 bases and the J gene lost 0 bases, with 9 bases spanning the gap. Germline CDR1 SGHTA, CDR2 FQGNSA. The CDR3 contains 15 residues.

The chain employs TRBV9 and TRBJ2-3; D is ambiguous. The ends were cut back, 1 base at V and 0 bases at J, with 12 bases in the middle. The germline CDR1 and CDR2 sequences are SGDLS and YYNGEE. This CDR3 is built from 16 residues. The CDR3 DNA is TGTGCCAGCAGCGTAAGTGAGTGGAGAAGCACAGATACGCAGTATTTT. It translates to CASSVSEWRSTDTQYF.

CDR3 DNA sequence: TGTGCCAGCAGTCCGGGGTCTGGAAACACCATATATTTT. Its protein product is CASSPGSGNTIYF. V gene TRBV27 combines with J gene TRBJ1-3; D is undetermined. The CDR3 sequence is 13 residues long. V shed 5 bases and J shed 1 base, with 6 bases lying between them. Germline values: CDR1 MNHEY, CDR2 SMNVEV (reference sequence).

The chain has TRBV28 and TRBJ2-7; the D call may be TRBD1 or TRBD2 (6 bases each). With the DNA end fitting TRBJ2-5 better, the J assignment may be wrong. The CDR3 runs 15 residues. Germline CDR1 is MDHEN and CDR2 is SYDVKM. CDR3 region: CASSLTGTGAETQYF. The CDR3 region has the DNA TGTGCCAGCAGTCTAACAGGGACTGGGGCGGAGACCCAGTACTTC.

Worth noting for this clonotype: A read error may be the cause here, since a much bigger clone is one base away. The CDR3 DNA follows: TGCGCCAGCAGCTTGGGGGTGGCGACCTACAATGAGCAGTTCTTC. Protein product: CASSLGVATYNEQFF. The gene calls are TRBV5-1 and TRBJ2-1; D unclear. Between the trimmed V and J ends, which lost 0 bases and 2 bases, there was a span of 9 bases. CDR1 and CDR2 from the germline V gene are SGHRS and YFSETQ. This CDR3 contains 15 residues.

This chain uses TRBV7-2 with TRBJ2-4, with D perhaps matching TRBD1 (5 bases). The length of the CDR3 is 15 residues. CDR1 and CDR2 (germline): SGHTA, FQGNSA. Trimming pared 2 bases from V and 1 base from J, leaving 9 bases between. The CDR3 DNA is TGTGCCAGCAGCTTACAGAAGGGGGCCAAAAACATTCAGTACTTC. This codes for CASSLQKGAKNIQYF.

In this sample, this clonotype turned up many times. This chain joins TRBV5-1 and TRBJ2-7; 9 positions agree with TRBD1. V lost 2 bases to trimming and J lost 1 base; unmatched junction nucleotides: 1. The CDR3 spans 14 residues. Germline CDR1 SGHRS, CDR2 YFSETQ. CDR3 region: CASSFGQGSYEQYF. Written as DNA, the CDR3 is TGCGCCAGCAGCTTCGGACAGGGGTCCTACGAGCAGTACTTC.

The V and J genes are TRBV20-1 and TRBJ1-2; 9 nucleotides agree with TRBD1. Germline values: CDR1 DFQATT, CDR2 SNEGSKA (reference sequence). The V and J ends lost 3 bases and 3 bases, in that order; junction bases with no gene match: 8. The CDR3 sequence is 15 residues long. The CDR3 spells CSARGGTGLDYGYTF. CDR3 nucleotides: TGCAGTGCTAGGGGCGGGACAGGGTTGGACTATGGCTACACCTTC.